This T cell receptor (beta chain) was profiled in a study of shared clonotypes between healthy human individuals. The V segment lost 2 bases and the J segment 8 bases; nucleotides outside the gene matches: 1. The CDR3 is made up of 13 amino acids. CDR1 KGHSH and CDR2 LQKENI come from the germline V gene. Assay: immunoSEQ multiplex PCR; the TCRdb copy retains only in-frame clones and omits some. The table shows millions of clones, with 85% to 95% occurring only once. The V gene is TRBV18, the J gene TRBJ2-4, with 9 positions matching TRBD1. The TCR comes from a man aged 18 to 29 in good health. Sequencing used naive CD4+ T cells sorted from blood. Specified subset: CD45RA+ positively selected. The CDR3 spells CASSPGTGYIQYF. CDR3 bases: TGTGCCAGCTCACCAGGGACAGGGTACATTCAGTACTTC.